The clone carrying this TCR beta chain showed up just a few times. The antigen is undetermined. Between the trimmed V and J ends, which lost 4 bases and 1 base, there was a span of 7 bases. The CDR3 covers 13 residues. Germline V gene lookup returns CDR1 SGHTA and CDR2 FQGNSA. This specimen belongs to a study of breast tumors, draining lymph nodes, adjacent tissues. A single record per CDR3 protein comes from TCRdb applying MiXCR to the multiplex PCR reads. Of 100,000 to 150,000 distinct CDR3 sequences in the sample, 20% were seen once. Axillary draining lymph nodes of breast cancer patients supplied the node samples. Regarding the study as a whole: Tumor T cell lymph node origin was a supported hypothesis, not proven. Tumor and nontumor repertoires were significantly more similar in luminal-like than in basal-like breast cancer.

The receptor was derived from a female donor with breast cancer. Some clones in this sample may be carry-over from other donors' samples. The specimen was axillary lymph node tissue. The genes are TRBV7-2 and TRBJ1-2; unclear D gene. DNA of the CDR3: TGTGCCAGCAGCTCTAATTTTAACTATGGCTACACCTTC. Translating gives CASSSNFNYGYTF.